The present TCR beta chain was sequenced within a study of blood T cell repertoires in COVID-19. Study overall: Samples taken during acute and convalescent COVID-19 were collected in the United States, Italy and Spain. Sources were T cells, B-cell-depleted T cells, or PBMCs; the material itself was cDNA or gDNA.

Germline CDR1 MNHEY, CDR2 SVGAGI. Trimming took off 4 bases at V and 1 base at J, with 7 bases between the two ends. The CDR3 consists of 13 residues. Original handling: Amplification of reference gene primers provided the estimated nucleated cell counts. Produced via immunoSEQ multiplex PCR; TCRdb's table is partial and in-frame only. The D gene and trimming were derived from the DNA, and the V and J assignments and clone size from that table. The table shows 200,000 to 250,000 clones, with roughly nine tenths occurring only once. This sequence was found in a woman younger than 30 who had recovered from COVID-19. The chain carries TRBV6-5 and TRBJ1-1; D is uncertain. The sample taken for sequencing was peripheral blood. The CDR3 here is CASSLKRNTEAFF. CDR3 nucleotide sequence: TGTGCCAGCAGTTTAAAGCGGAACACTGAAGCTTTCTTT.